The T cell receptor beta chain under discussion was sequenced for a study of tumor and adjacent non-tumor tissue in lung cancer. Study findings and constraints: Shorter survival was associated with higher TCR diversity in tumors. Significantly higher TCR diversity was found in tumor than normal lung.

A modified ARM-PCR protocol with three rounds of nested PCR amplified TCRbeta. One entry per CDR3 protein results from TCRdb running MiXCR on the multiplex PCR reads. Of about 80,000 distinct CDR3 sequences in the sample, around 75% were seen once. To note about this clonotype: Its cognate antigen is unknown. Since no conserved phenylalanine or tryptophan closes the CDR3, a read error is the likely cause.

CDR1 and CDR2 from the germline V gene are LGHNA and YNFKEQ. The CDR3 contains 15 residues. This sample's RNA came from whole unsorted tissue. Chemotherapy-naive patients with new lung cancer underwent thoracic surgery in China, August–November 2014. The source material was lung tumor tissue. The rearrangement links TRBV4-2 to TRBJ1-2; D might be TRBD1 (6 bases). The TCR comes from a woman between 45 and 65 years old with non-small cell lung cancer. The CDR3 spells CAGSQGRAVSGGYTL. CDR3 in DNA: TGTGCCGGCAGCCAGGGGAGAGCCGTCAGCGGTGGCTACACCTTA.